This T cell receptor beta chain derives from a study of blood T cell repertoires in COVID-19. Data came from immunoSEQ multiplex PCR; TCRdb stores just in-frame clones and leaves some out. The data show 200,000 to 300,000 clones, around 80% seen once. With V trimmed by 1 base and J by 5 bases, 4 bases remained unmatched. Germline V gene sequence: CDR1 SEHNR, CDR2 FQNEAQ (reference sequence). The CDR3 length is 14 residues. This chain joins TRBV7-9 and TRBJ1-1; 7 bases align to TRBD1. The sequencing sample was made of peripheral blood. This TCR came from a human donor in a cohort sampled during active COVID-19. The CDR3 DNA is TGTGCCAGCAGCTTAGAGGGGGCGTTAACTGAAGCTTTCTTT. Translating it yields CASSLEGALTEAFF. Full variable domain (missing parts from reference TRBV7-9 and TRBJ1-1): DTGVSQNPRHKITKRGQNVTFRCDPISEHNRLYWYRQTLGQGPEFLTYFQNEAQLEKSRLLSDRFSAERPKGSFSTLEIQRTEQGDSAMYLCASSLEGALTEAFFGQGTRLTVV.